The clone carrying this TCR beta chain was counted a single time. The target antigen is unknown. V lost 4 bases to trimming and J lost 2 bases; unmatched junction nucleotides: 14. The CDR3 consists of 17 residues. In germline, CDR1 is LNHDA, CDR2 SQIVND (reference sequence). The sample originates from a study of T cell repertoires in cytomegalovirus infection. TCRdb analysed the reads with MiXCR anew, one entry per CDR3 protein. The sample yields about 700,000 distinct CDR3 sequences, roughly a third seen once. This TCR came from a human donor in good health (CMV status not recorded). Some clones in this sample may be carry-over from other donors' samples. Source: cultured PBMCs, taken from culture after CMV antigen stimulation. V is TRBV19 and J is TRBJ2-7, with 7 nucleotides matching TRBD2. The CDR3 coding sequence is TGTGCCAGTAGTACGCGGCGTCTCGGGACTACCACCTACGAGCAGTACTTC. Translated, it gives CASSTRRLGTTTYEQYF.